The 30 T cell receptor beta chains below come from one sample, sequenced in a study of blood T cell repertoires in COVID-19. TCRdb keeps only in-frame clones here, not all; method: immunoSEQ multiplex PCR. The sample carries 150,000 to 200,000 clones, approximately 75% recorded once. Sequenced sample: peripheral blood. These receptors were taken from a human donor in a cohort sampled during active COVID-19.

The V gene is TRBV18, the J gene TRBJ1-6, with D possibly matching TRBD1 (5 bases). The V gene's germline CDR1 is KGHSH and CDR2 LQKENI. V was trimmed by 2 bases and J by 7 bases, leaving 12 bases between them. CDR3 length equals 15 residues. CDR3 sequence (DNA): TGTGCCAGCTCACCAGAGTGGCAGGGCAATTCACCCCTCCACTTT. This codes for CASSPEWQGNSPLHF.

The chain couples TRBV29-1 to TRBJ2-3; 10 bases align to TRBD2. The CDR3 runs 14 residues. Unmatched junction bases numbered 7, after V lost 8 bases and J lost 2 bases. Germline CDR1 SQVTM, CDR2 ANQGSEA. The CDR3 here is CSTRTSGYTDTQYF. The CDR3 coding sequence is TGCAGCACCCGGACTAGCGGATACACAGATACGCAGTATTTT.

This clone was picked up many times. For the CDR3, the DNA is TGTGCTAGTGGTTTGGGGCAGGCCGGCTACAATGAGCAGTTCTTC. It codes for CASGLGQAGYNEQFF. V gene TRBV12-5 combines with J gene TRBJ2-1, with D uncertain. CDR1 and CDR2 from the germline V gene are LGHNT and FRNRAP. The CDR3 is made up of 15 amino acids. V gave up 1 base and J gave up 3 bases, with 10 bases separating them.

The gene calls are TRBV25-1 and TRBJ2-3; 7 bases agree with TRBD2. V was clipped by 9 bases and J by 1 base; unmatched bases: 7. CDR1 is MGHDK and CDR2 is SYGVNS in the germline V gene. The CDR3 totals 14 residues. The CDR3 sequence is CASSTGGGTDTQYF. The CDR3 DNA follows: TGTGCCAGTTCAACGGGAGGAGGCACAGATACGCAGTATTTT.

The chain employs TRBV18 and TRBJ1-3; 8 nucleotides line up with TRBD1. V trimming: 3 bases; J trimming: 1 base; junction bases outside the gene matches: 8. The CDR3 loop spans 17 amino acids. Germline-derived CDR1 and CDR2 are KGHSH and LQKENI. CDR3 sequence (DNA): TGTGCCAGCTCACCTCTCGGACAGGGTAATTCTGGAAACACCATATATTTT. Translated: CASSPLGQGNSGNTIYF.

V usage is TRBV5-1 and J usage is TRBJ1-2, with D perhaps matching TRBD1 (5 bases). V was cut by 4 bases and J by 7 bases, with 14 bases left in between. CDR1 is SGHRS, CDR2 YFSETQ, per germline. There are 13 residues in the CDR3. CDR3 nucleotides: TGCGCCAGCAGCCCACCGTGGGGCAGTGGCTACACCTTC. Protein sequence: CASSPPWGSGYTF.

The chain couples TRBV9 to TRBJ1-3; tentatively, D is TRBD1 (6 bases). Trimming took 3 bases from V and 4 from J, leaving 14 bases between them. Germline CDR1 SGDLS, CDR2 YYNGEE. The CDR3 is made up of 15 amino acids. As DNA, the CDR3 is TGTGCCAGCAGCGCCGCCACAGGGCAAGGAAACACCATATATTTT. Its translation is CASSAATGQGNTIYF.

This clone was recorded many times. The J gene is TRBJ2-1, the V gene TRBV15, with D maybe TRBD2 (5 bases). The CDR3 covers 15 residues. Germline V lookup: CDR1 LNHNV, CDR2 YYDKDF (reference sequence). V dropped 6 bases and J dropped 2 bases, with 14 bases sitting between them. This CDR3 is CATRGSSSPYNEQFF. In DNA, the CDR3 is TGTGCCACCAGGGGTTCTAGCTCCCCCTACAATGAGCAGTTCTTC.

This clone was recorded only once. The chain combines TRBV4-3 with TRBJ2-6; no definite D call. V lost 0 bases, J lost 0 bases, and 3 bases lay in between. The germline V gene has CDR1 LGHNA and CDR2 YSLEER. This CDR3 is 15 amino acids long. The CDR3 DNA sequence: TGCGCCAGCAGCCAAGACAGCTCTGGGGCCAACGTCCTGACTTTC. Amino acid sequence: CASSQDSSGANVLTF.

The chain has TRBV29-1 and TRBJ2-5; TRBD1 matches 12 bases. Looked up from germline, CDR1 is SQVTM and CDR2 is ANQGSEA. The CDR3 sequence is 13 residues long. The V segment lost 7 bases and the J segment 5 bases; nucleotides outside the gene matches: 5. Here the CDR3 DNA reads TGCAGCGGGGACAGGGGGCGAAGTGAGACCCAGTACTTC. Protein sequence: CSGDRGRSETQYF.

The table lists this clone with a few counts. The rearrangement joins TRBV7-8 to TRBJ2-3; TRBD1 is a possible D gene (7 bases). The CDR3 is 17 residues long. Germline V CDR1 and CDR2: SGHVS, FQNEAQ. Trimming left V 4 bases short and J 0 bases short, with 17 bases between. CDR3 residues: CASSSRGTATSTDTQYF. The CDR3, as DNA: TGTGCCAGCAGCTCCCGCGGGACAGCTACTAGCACAGATACGCAGTATTTT.

The V call is TRBV15, the J call TRBJ2-2, with 7 bases that match TRBD2. With V trimmed by 8 bases and J by 6 bases, 9 bases remained unmatched. Germline CDR1 and CDR2: LNHNV and YYDKDF (reference sequence). The CDR3 sequence is 14 residues long. For the CDR3, the DNA is TGTGCCACCGTAGTTGAGCGGGGACCCGGGGAGCTGTTTTTT. Amino acids: CATVVERGPGELFF.

This chain links TRBV2 with TRBJ1-1; D might be TRBD1 (5 bases). The CDR3 contains 15 residues. CDR1 is SNHLY, CDR2 FYNNEI, per germline. V was clipped by 2 bases and J by 4 bases, with 14 bases between them. The DNA for the CDR3 is TGTGCCAGCAGTGAATCTCGGGGGGGAAGCACTGAAGCTTTCTTT. Amino acid sequence: CASSESRGGSTEAFF.

In this sample, this clone turned up once. The chain is built from TRBV10-2 and TRBJ2-1, with TRBD1 matching 8 bases. This CDR3 comprises 14 residues. Germline trimming cut 6 bases from V and 10 bases from J; bases unmatched to any gene: 11. Germline CDR1 is WSHSY and CDR2 is SAAADI. In nucleotides, the CDR3 is TGCGCCAGCAGCCCTCTACAGGGGGTTAGGGAGCAGTTCTTC. It is translated as CASSPLQGVREQFF.

The rearrangement joins TRBV3-1 (or the pseudogene TRBV3-2) to TRBJ1-2, with 11 bases fitting TRBD1. Germline-derived CDR1 and CDR2 are LGHDT and YNNKEL (reference sequence). The ends lost 2 bases at V and 4 bases at J; junction bases unmatched: 6. The CDR3 is 16 residues long. CDR3 in amino acids: CASSQTRTGGPYGYTF. CDR3 nucleotides: TGTGCCAGCAGCCAAACTAGGACAGGGGGCCCCTATGGCTACACCTTC.

This clone has a single count. The gene calls are TRBV4-3 and TRBJ2-1, with 15 bases lining up with TRBD2. With V trimmed by 5 bases and J by 3 bases, 5 bases remained unmatched. Germline V gene sequence: CDR1 LGHNA, CDR2 YSLEER. CDR3 length: 17 residues. CDR3 bases: TGCGCCAGCAGCTCTTGGACTAGCGGGGGGGTCTACAATGAGCAGTTCTTC. It encodes CASSSWTSGGVYNEQFF.

The V gene is TRBV4-1, the J gene TRBJ2-1, with 8 bases aligning to TRBD2. The germline V gene has CDR1 MGHRA and CDR2 YSYEKL. J gave up 6 bases and V 1 base, and 5 bases lay outside the gene matches. CDR3 length equals 15 residues. This CDR3 is CASSQAGGASNEQFF. In DNA, the CDR3 is TGCGCCAGCAGCCAAGCCGGGGGGGCGTCCAATGAGCAGTTCTTC.

The V and J genes are TRBV5-1 and TRBJ2-7, with 8 bases lining up with TRBD1. The V segment lost 2 bases and the J segment 3 bases; nucleotides outside the gene matches: 7. The CDR3 runs 15 residues. Looked up from germline, CDR1 is SGHRS and CDR2 is YFSETQ. The CDR3 coding sequence is TGCGCCAGCAGCTTATTACAGGGGGGAAGCTACGAGCAGTACTTC. Residues: CASSLLQGGSYEQYF.

This clone was counted a few times. J is TRBJ1-5 and V is TRBV6-5; 7 bases align to TRBD1. V dropped 5 bases and J dropped 5; count of bases not matched to a gene: 9. The CDR3 has 15 amino acids. Germline V CDR1 and CDR2: MNHEY, SVGAGI. DNA for the CDR3: TGTGCCAGCAGTCGAACAGGGGTCTGGGATCAGCCCCAGCATTTT. Translated, it gives CASSRTGVWDQPQHF.

The rearrangement uses TRBV4-1 and TRBJ2-4; D not certain. The V gene's germline CDR1 is MGHRA and CDR2 YSYEKL. The V end lost 1 base, the J end lost 6 bases, and 10 bases lay between the germline ends. The CDR3 is made up of 14 amino acids. The DNA for the CDR3 is TGCGCCAGCAGCCAAGTGGGCCAGCTAAACATTCAGTACTTC. This translates into CASSQVGQLNIQYF.

The V gene is TRBV18, the J gene TRBJ2-7; TRBD1 might be the D (5 bases). The CDR3 loop spans 16 amino acids. Germline V lookup: CDR1 KGHSH, CDR2 LQKENI. The germline V and J ends were trimmed by 0 bases and 4 bases, with 16 bases remaining between them. CDR3 bases: TGTGCCAGCTCACCACCAAGTGCAGGGTTGCCGTACGAGCAGTACTTC. Its translation is CASSPPSAGLPYEQYF.

The chain links TRBV2 to TRBJ1-2, with 7 bases fitting TRBD1. With V trimmed by 6 bases and J by 8 bases, 12 bases remained unmatched. Germline CDR1 is SNHLY and CDR2 is FYNNEI. The CDR3 has 14 amino acids. The CDR3 nucleotides are TGTGCCAGCAGCCAAGCCGGGACAGTAATCGGCTACACCTTC. It encodes CASSQAGTVIGYTF. Full variable domain (missing parts from reference TRBV2 and TRBJ1-2): EPEVTQTPSHQVTQMGQEVILRCVPISNHLYFYWYRQILGQKVEFLVSFYNNEISEKSEIFDDQFSVERPDGSNFTLKIRSTKLEDSAMYFCASSQAGTVIGYTFGSGTRLTVV.

The rearrangement uses TRBV28 and TRBJ2-3, with 7 bases matching TRBD1. Germline V gene lookup returns CDR1 MDHEN and CDR2 SYDVKM. The length of the CDR3 is 17 residues. Trimming at V came to 7 bases and at J to 3 bases, leaving 16 bases not matched to a gene. CDR3: CASNTPRGGRLTDTQYF. The CDR3 DNA follows: TGTGCCAGCAACACCCCCCGAGGGGGCCGTTTAACAGATACGCAGTATTTT. Full variable domain (rest looked up from reference TRBV28 and TRBJ2-3): DVKVTQSSRYLVKRTGEKVFLECVQDMDHENMFWYRQDPGLGLRLIYFSYDVKMKEKGDIPEGYSVSREKKERFSLILESASTNQTSMYLCASNTPRGGRLTDTQYFGPGTRLTVL.

This chain connects TRBV30 to TRBJ2-2; 7 nucleotides agree with TRBD1. V shed 0 bases and J 9 bases; nucleotides not matched to a gene: 4. This CDR3 is built from 13 residues. Per germline, CDR1 GTSNPN and CDR2 SVGIG (reference sequence). CDR3 DNA: TGTGCCTGGAGTGTGCAGGGGGATAGGGAGCTGTTTTTT. It encodes CAWSVQGDRELFF.

The J gene is TRBJ2-1, the V gene TRBV12-3 or TRBV12-4; D is uncertain. V lost 3 bases and J lost 6, with 3 bases in between. The CDR3 runs 11 residues. The CDR3 DNA sequence: TGTGCCAGCAGTTTTAGCAATGAGCAGTTCTTC. Translating it yields CASSFSNEQFF.

The V and J genes are TRBV7-2 and TRBJ2-1; no reliable D call. Per the germline V gene, CDR1 is SGHTA and CDR2 is FQGNSA. Trimming left V 2 bases short and J 0 bases short, with 11 bases between. CDR3 length: 16 residues. The CDR3 nucleotides read TGTGCCAGCAGCTTAATTCGAGTGAGCTCCTACAATGAGCAGTTCTTC. This translates into CASSLIRVSSYNEQFF.

The V call is TRBV7-2, the J call TRBJ2-7; TRBD1 aligns across 8 bases. Trimming cost V 2 bases and J 0 bases; bases outside gene matches: 3. Looked up from germline, CDR1 is SGHTA and CDR2 is FQGNSA. The CDR3 spans 15 residues. The chain's CDR3 is CASSLRGTGSYEQYF. DNA of the CDR3: TGTGCCAGCAGCTTAAGGGGGACAGGCTCCTACGAGCAGTACTTC.

The chain employs TRBV28 and TRBJ1-5, with D perhaps TRBD1 (5 bases). The length of the CDR3 is 13 residues. V lost 9 bases and J lost 4, with 13 bases in between. CDR1 is MDHEN and CDR2 is SYDVKM in the germline V gene. The CDR3 here is CASRGPQNQPQHF. In nucleotides, the CDR3 is TGTGCCAGTAGGGGTCCCCAGAATCAGCCCCAGCATTTT. Full variable domain (remainder filled in from reference TRBV28 and TRBJ1-5): DVKVTQSSRYLVKRTGEKVFLECVQDMDHENMFWYRQDPGLGLRLIYFSYDVKMKEKGDIPEGYSVSREKKERFSLILESASTNQTSMYLCASRGPQNQPQHFGDGTRLSIL.

The chain carries TRBV7-9 and TRBJ2-5; D is possibly TRBD2 (7 bases). This CDR3 is built from 14 residues. Per germline, CDR1 SEHNR and CDR2 FQNEAQ (reference sequence). V lost 2 bases and J 2 bases, leaving 9 bases between the germline ends. This chain's CDR3 is CASSLRGAQETQYF. The CDR3 nucleotides read TGTGCCAGCAGCTTACGGGGGGCTCAAGAGACCCAGTACTTC.

The chain uses TRBV6-5 and TRBJ2-3; D gene uncertain. Germline V CDR1 and CDR2: MNHEY, SVGAGI. This CDR3 has 12 amino acids. The V end lost 4 bases, the J end lost 5 bases, and 7 bases lay between the germline ends. The CDR3 nucleotides read TGTGCCAGCAGTTCCCGAGGAGATACGCAGTATTTT. This translates into CASSSRGDTQYF.